This T cell receptor beta chain was sequenced in a study of radiation and T cells in renal cell carcinoma. Study observations and caveats: Without pretreatment biopsies, baseline tumor clonotype presence was undetermined.

The method was immunoSEQ multiplex PCR; TCRdb's version includes in-frame clones alone and lacks a portion of them. The sample shows about 59,000 clones, 65% to 80% of them seen only once. The time point is: baseline pretreatment blood. Treatment here: 15 Gy SBRT to primary tumor, nephrectomy 4 weeks later. Turning to this clone: Antigen specificity is unknown.

The CDR3 covers 15 residues. Trimming removed 5 bases from V and 8 bases from J, with 20 bases in between. Germline V lookup: CDR1 SGHVS, CDR2 FQNEAQ. This chain uses TRBV7-8 with TRBJ2-3; a possible D gene is TRBD2 (6 bases). The sequence came from a man between 60 and 75 years old with renal cell carcinoma. The sequencing used blood, collected from a patient whose treatment included radiotherapy and nephrectomy. The CDR3 sequence: CASSPQLEGLGTQYF. CDR3 DNA sequence: TGTGCCAGCAGCCCACAGCTGGAGGGTTTGGGTACGCAGTATTTT.